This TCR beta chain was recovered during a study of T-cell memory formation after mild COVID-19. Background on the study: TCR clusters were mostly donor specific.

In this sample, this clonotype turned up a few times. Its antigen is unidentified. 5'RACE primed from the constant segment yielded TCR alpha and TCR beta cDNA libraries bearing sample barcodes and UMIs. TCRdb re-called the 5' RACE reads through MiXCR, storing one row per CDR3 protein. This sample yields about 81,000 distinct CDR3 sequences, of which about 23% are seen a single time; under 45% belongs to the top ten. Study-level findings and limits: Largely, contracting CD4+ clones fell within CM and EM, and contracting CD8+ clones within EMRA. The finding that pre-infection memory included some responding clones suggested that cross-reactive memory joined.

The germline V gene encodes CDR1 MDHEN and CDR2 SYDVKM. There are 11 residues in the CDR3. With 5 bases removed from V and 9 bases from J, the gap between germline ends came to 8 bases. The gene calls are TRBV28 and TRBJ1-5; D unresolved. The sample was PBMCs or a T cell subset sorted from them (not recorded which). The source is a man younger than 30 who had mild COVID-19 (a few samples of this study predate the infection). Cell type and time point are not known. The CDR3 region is CASSPPGPQHF. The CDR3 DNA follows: TGTGCCAGCAGTCCCCCGGGGCCCCAGCATTTT.